This TCR beta chain derives from a study of T cells after yellow fever vaccination. Study-wide context: Fractions with few cells were prepared using SMART-Seq v4 Ultra Low Input.

TCRdb recomputed calls from the 5' RACE reads with MiXCR, one row per CDR3 protein. The data contain about 170,000 distinct CDR3 sequences, approximately 9.9% of them seen just once; the ten biggest clones take up 30% to 45%. Broader study findings: Reappearance after the booster was observed for most primary-vaccination clones (96% CD4, around 90% CD8). FACS-sorted repertoires could contain abundant clonotypes contaminating from the bulk population. Of the clonotypes, a small share occurred in both CD4 and CD8 compartments.

This clonotype turned up a few times. What it binds is not known. Trimming at V came to 6 bases and at J to 6 bases, leaving 7 bases not matched to a gene. There are 14 residues in the CDR3. In germline, CDR1 is SQVTM, CDR2 ANQGSEA. This specimen consisted of CD8+ T cells sorted from PBMCs, obtained 15 days after the yellow fever booster vaccination. The chain joins TRBV29-1 to TRBJ2-3; 12 bases line up with TRBD2. The TCR sequence derives from a man aged 18 to 30 who received the YFV17D yellow fever vaccine. The chain's CDR3 is CSVWTSGDPDTQYF. CDR3 coding DNA: TGCAGCGTCTGGACTAGCGGGGACCCCGATACGCAGTATTTT.